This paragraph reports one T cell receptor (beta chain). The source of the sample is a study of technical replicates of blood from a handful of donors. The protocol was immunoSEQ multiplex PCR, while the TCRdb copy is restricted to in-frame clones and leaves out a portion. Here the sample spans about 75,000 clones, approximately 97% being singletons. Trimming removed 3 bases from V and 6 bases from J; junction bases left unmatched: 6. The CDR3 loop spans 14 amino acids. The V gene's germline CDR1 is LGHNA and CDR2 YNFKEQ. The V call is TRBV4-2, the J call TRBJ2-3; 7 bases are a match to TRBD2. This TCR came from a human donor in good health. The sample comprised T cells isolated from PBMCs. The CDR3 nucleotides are TGTGCCAGCAGCCAGGCAGCGGGAATGGATACGCAGTATTTT. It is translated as CASSQAAGMDTQYF.